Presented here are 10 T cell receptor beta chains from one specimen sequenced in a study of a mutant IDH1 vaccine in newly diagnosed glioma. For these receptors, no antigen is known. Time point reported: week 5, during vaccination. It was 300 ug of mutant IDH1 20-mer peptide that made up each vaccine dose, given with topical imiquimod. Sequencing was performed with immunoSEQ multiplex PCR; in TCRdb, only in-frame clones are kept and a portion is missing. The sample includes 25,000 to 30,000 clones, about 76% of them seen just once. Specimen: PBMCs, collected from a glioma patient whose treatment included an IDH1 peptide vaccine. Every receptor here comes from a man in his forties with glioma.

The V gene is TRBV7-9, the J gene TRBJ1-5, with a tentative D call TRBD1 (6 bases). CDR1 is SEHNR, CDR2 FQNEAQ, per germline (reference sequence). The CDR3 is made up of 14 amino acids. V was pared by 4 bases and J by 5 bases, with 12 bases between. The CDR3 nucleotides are TGTGCCAGCAGCTCACAGGGAATTCATCAGCCCCAGCATTTT. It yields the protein CASSSQGIHQPQHF. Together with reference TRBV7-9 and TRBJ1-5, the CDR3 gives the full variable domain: DTGVSQNPRHKITKRGQNVTFRCDPISEHNRLYWYRQTLGQGPEFLTYFQNEAQLEKSRLLSDRFSAERPKGSFSTLEIQRTEQGDSAMYLCASSSQGIHQPQHFGDGTRLSIL.

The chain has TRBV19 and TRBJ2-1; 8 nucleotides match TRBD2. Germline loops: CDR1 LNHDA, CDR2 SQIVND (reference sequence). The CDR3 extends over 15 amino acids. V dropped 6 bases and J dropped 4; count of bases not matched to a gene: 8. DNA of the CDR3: TGTGCCAGTAGCCCCACTAGCGGCAAATACAATGAGCAGTTCTTC. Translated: CASSPTSGKYNEQFF.

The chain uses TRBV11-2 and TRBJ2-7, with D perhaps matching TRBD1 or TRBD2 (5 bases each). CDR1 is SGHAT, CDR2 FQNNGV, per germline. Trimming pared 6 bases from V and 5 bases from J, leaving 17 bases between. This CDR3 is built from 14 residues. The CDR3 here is CASSRLNQGDEQYF. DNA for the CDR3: TGTGCCAGCAGTCGACTAAACCAGGGCGACGAGCAGTACTTC.

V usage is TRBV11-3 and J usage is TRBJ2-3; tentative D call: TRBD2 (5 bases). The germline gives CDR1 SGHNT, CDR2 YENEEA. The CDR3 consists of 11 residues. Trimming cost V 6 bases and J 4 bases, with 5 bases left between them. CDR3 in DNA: TGTGCCAGCAGGGAGGCAGATACGCAGTATTTT. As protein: CASREADTQYF.

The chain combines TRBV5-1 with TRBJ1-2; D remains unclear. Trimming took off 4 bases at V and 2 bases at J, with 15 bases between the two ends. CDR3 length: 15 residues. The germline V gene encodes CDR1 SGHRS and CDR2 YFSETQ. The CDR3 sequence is CASSGRGQSNYGYTF. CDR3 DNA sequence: TGCGCCAGCAGCGGCCGAGGGCAGTCAAACTATGGCTACACCTTC.

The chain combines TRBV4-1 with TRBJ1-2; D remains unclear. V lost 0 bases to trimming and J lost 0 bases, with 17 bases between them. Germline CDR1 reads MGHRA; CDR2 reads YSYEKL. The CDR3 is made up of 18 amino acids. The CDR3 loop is CASSQDEGEETPNYGYTF. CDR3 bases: TGCGCCAGCAGCCAAGATGAGGGAGAGGAAACTCCTAACTATGGCTACACCTTC.

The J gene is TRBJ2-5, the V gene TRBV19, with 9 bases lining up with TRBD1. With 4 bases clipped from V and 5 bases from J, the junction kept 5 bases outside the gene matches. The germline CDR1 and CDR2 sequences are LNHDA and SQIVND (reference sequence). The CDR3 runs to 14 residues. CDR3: CASSTTGGGETQYF. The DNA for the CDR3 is TGTGCCAGTAGTACAACAGGGGGCGGGGAGACCCAGTACTTC.

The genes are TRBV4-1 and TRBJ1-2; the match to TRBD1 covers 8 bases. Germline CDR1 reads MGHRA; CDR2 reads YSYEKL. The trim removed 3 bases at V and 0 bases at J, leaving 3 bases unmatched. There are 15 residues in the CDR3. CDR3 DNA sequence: TGCGCCAGCAGCCACGAGACAGGGGCTAACTATGGCTACACCTTC. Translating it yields CASSHETGANYGYTF.

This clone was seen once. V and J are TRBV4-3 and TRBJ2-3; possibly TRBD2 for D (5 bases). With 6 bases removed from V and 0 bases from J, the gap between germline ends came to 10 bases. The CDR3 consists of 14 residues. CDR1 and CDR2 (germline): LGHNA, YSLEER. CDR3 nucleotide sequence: TGCGCCAGCAGTTCCGGGGTTAGCACAGATACGCAGTATTTT. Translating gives CASSSGVSTDTQYF.

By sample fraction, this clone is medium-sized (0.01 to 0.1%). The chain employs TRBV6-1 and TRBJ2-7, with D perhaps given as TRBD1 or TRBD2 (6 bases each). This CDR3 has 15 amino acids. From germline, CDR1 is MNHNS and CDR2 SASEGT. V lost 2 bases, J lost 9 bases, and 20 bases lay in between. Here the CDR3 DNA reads TGTGCCAGCAGTGAAACGGGAGAGGGGGGTGTTGGGCAGTACGTC. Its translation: CASSETGEGGVGQYV.